These 26 T cell receptor beta chains share one sample of origin, sequenced in a study of T cell responses to AZD1222 COVID-19 vaccine. Clones were read by immunoSEQ multiplex PCR, and TCRdb kept only the in-frame ones, dropping some. Of approximately 180,000 clones listed, 70% to 90% are singletons. This specimen consisted of peripheral blood, obtained on day 0 of AZD1222 vaccination. Receptors originate from an adult in good health.

The gene calls are TRBV5-4 and TRBJ2-2; 9 nucleotides agree with TRBD1. V was pared by 3 bases and J by 9 bases, with 3 bases of the junction left unmatched. The V gene's germline CDR1 is SGHNT and CDR2 YYREEE (reference sequence). The CDR3 is 13 amino acids. CDR3 residues: CASSWDRERELFF. In DNA form, the CDR3 reads TGTGCCAGCAGCTGGGACAGGGAAAGGGAGCTGTTTTTT.

The chain uses TRBV4-3 and TRBJ2-5, with D possibly being TRBD1 or TRBD2 (5 bases each). Germline CDR1 LGHNA, CDR2 YSLEER. The CDR3 has 15 residues. V lost 4 bases to trimming and J lost 5 bases, with 17 bases between them. The CDR3 protein is CASSLGTAQVETQYF. CDR3 nucleotide sequence: TGCGCCAGCAGCCTCGGGACCGCCCAGGTGGAGACCCAGTACTTC.

Here the CDR3 reads CASSSQTGFGSGANVLTF. The DNA for the CDR3 is TGTGCCAGTAGTTCACAGACAGGGTTCGGCTCTGGGGCCAACGTCCTGACTTTC. The gene calls are TRBV19 and TRBJ2-6; 7 bases are shared with TRBD1. V shed 5 bases and J 0 bases; nucleotides not matched to a gene: 10. Germline loops: CDR1 LNHDA, CDR2 SQIVND (reference sequence). The CDR3 contains 18 residues.

CDR3 loop: CADTGLRSDRGSETQYF. The CDR3 DNA is TGTGCCGACACTGGCTTACGGTCGGACAGGGGGTCAGAGACCCAGTACTTC. V is TRBV27 and J is TRBJ2-5, with TRBD1 matching 10 bases. Germline CDR1 MNHEY, CDR2 SMNVEV (reference sequence). Trimming took 11 bases from V and 4 from J; bases not matched to a gene: 19. This CDR3 is built from 17 residues.

The rearrangement uses TRBV19 and TRBJ1-5, with 9 positions matching TRBD1. The germline V gene encodes CDR1 LNHDA and CDR2 SQIVND (reference sequence). With 6 bases clipped from V and 3 bases from J, the junction kept 9 bases outside the gene matches. CDR3 length equals 16 residues. CDR3 bases: TGTGCCAGTAGCCCTTACAGGGGGCGCCCCAATCAGCCCCAGCATTTT. Translation: CASSPYRGRPNQPQHF.

This chain joins TRBV19 and TRBJ2-2; a possible D gene is TRBD2 (6 bases). This CDR3 is built from 14 residues. Germline lookup yields CDR1 LNHDA and CDR2 SQIVND (reference sequence). Deletions cut 6 bases from V and 1 base from J, with 9 bases between. DNA of the CDR3: TGTGCCAGTAGCCCGGGGGAGAACACCGGGGAGCTGTTTTTT. Translation gives CASSPGENTGELFF.

The chain couples TRBV11-2 to TRBJ2-7; D is possibly TRBD1 or TRBD2 (5 bases each). CDR1 is SGHAT, CDR2 FQNNGV, per germline. V lost 3 bases and J 3 bases, leaving 15 bases between the germline ends. The CDR3 covers 15 residues. CDR3 sequence (DNA): TGTGCCAGCAGCTTGGCCCGGGACGGATTCTACGAGCAGTACTTC. Translating gives CASSLARDGFYEQYF.

This sequence joins TRBV5-1 and TRBJ1-1; D may be TRBD1 (5 bases). From germline, CDR1 is SGHRS and CDR2 YFSETQ. The CDR3 consists of 16 residues. V dropped 0 bases and J dropped 4 bases, with 16 bases sitting between them. CDR3: CASSLVDTWSGTEAFF. CDR3 nucleotides: TGCGCCAGCAGCTTGGTGGACACGTGGAGCGGCACTGAAGCTTTCTTT.

The chain uses TRBV18 and TRBJ1-6, with TRBD1 matching 8 bases. After removal of 2 bases from V and 4 bases from J, the junction contained 7 bases not matched to a gene. The germline V gene has CDR1 KGHSH and CDR2 LQKENI. The CDR3 spans 17 residues. DNA of the CDR3: TGTGCCAGCTCACCAAGGGGACAGGAGATTTATAATTCACCCCTCCACTTT. Translation: CASSPRGQEIYNSPLHF. The full variable domain, in which reference TRBV18 and TRBJ1-6 provide the parts outside the CDR3, is NAGVMQNPRHLVRRRGQEARLRCSPMKGHSHVYWYRQLPEEGLKFMVYLQKENIIDESGMPKERFSAEFPKEGPSILRIQQVVRGDSAAYFCASSPRGQEIYNSPLHFGNGTRLTVT.

V and J are TRBV5-1 and TRBJ2-5; tentatively, D is TRBD1 or TRBD2 (5 bases each). The ends were cut back, 7 bases at V and 1 base at J, with 17 bases in the middle. The germline gives CDR1 SGHRS, CDR2 YFSETQ. The CDR3 is 15 amino acids. CDR3 protein: CASDRGHGPQETQYF. CDR3 nucleotide sequence: TGCGCCAGCGACCGGGGCCACGGCCCCCAAGAGACCCAGTACTTC.

The CDR3 DNA reads TGTGCCAGCAGTTACGTGACCGGCGGCACTGAAGCTTTCTTT. Its protein is CASSYVTGGTEAFF. The V gene is TRBV6-2 or TRBV6-3, the J gene TRBJ1-1; D gene ambiguous. Germline V CDR1 and CDR2: MNHEY, SVGEGT. The CDR3 is 14 amino acids. Trimming pared 2 bases from V and 4 bases from J, leaving 11 bases between.

The chain is built from TRBV19 and TRBJ2-5; no definite D call. Germline-derived CDR1 and CDR2 are LNHDA and SQIVND (reference sequence). Trimming shortened V by 1 base and J by 4 bases, and 4 bases separated the two germline ends. The CDR3 is 12 amino acids. CDR3 nucleotide sequence: TGTGCCAGTAGTATAGGGGCAGAGACCCAGTACTTC. This sequence encodes CASSIGAETQYF.

This clone was recorded once. The chain is built from TRBV10-2 and TRBJ2-5; 7 nucleotides agree with TRBD2. Germline loops: CDR1 WSHSY, CDR2 SAAADI. This CDR3 has 16 amino acids. J was trimmed by 1 base and V by 6 bases; bases with no gene match: 11. CDR3 protein: CASSPGGAGLQETQYF. The CDR3 DNA reads TGCGCCAGCAGCCCCGGGGGAGCGGGGCTCCAAGAGACCCAGTACTTC.

The chain carries TRBV3-1 (or the pseudogene TRBV3-2) and TRBJ1-6, with a possible D match to TRBD1 (5 bases). The length of the CDR3 is 13 residues. Germline V lookup: CDR1 LGHDT, CDR2 YNNKEL (reference sequence). V lost 1 base to trimming and J lost 12 bases, with 10 bases between them. The CDR3 reads CASSQAGGGPLHF. For the CDR3, the DNA is TGTGCCAGCAGCCAAGCGGGGGGTGGACCCCTCCACTTT.

This sequence joins TRBV28 and TRBJ2-1; 7 positions agree with TRBD2. Germline V CDR1 and CDR2: MDHEN, SYDVKM. The CDR3 has 13 residues. Unmatched junction bases numbered 7, after V lost 7 bases and J lost 7 bases. CDR3 DNA: TGTGCCAGCACCACTGGGGGGGTGAATGAGCAGTTCTTC. Its protein product is CASTTGGVNEQFF.

This clone showed up just once. The V call is TRBV5-4, the J call TRBJ1-6; the D is unclear. CDR1 and CDR2 (germline): SGHNT, YYREEE (reference sequence). Between the trimmed V and J ends, which lost 0 bases and 0 bases, there was a span of 7 bases. The CDR3 covers 16 residues. The CDR3 here is CASSLDVSSYNSPLHF. CDR3 in DNA: TGTGCCAGCAGCTTGGACGTTAGCTCCTATAATTCACCCCTCCACTTT.

The chain uses TRBV6-5 and TRBJ2-3; TRBD2 might be the D (6 bases). Germline values: CDR1 MNHEY, CDR2 SVGAGI. V lost 8 bases and J 1 base, leaving 16 bases between the germline ends. The CDR3 has 15 residues. The CDR3, as DNA: TGTGCCAGCCTCCCGTGGGGGGAGGGCACAGATACGCAGTATTTT. Its protein product is CASLPWGEGTDTQYF.

The chain has TRBV6-4 and TRBJ1-2, with D possibly TRBD1 on 5 matching bases. The CDR3 is made up of 15 amino acids. Trimming left V 6 bases short and J 8 bases short, with 22 bases between. Germline V gives CDR1 MRHNA, CDR2 SNTAGT. The CDR3 spells CASRTSDGGRGGYTF. The DNA for the CDR3 is TGTGCCAGCAGAACATCAGACGGGGGTCGGGGAGGCTACACCTTC.

The chain recombines TRBV30 with TRBJ1-5, with D maybe TRBD1 (5 bases). The length of the CDR3 is 13 residues. Germline values: CDR1 GTSNPN, CDR2 SVGIG (reference sequence). V dropped 1 base and J dropped 4 bases, with 8 bases sitting between them. In nucleotides, the CDR3 is TGTGCCTGGAGTGGACGGGGGAATCAGCCCCAGCATTTT. It is translated as CAWSGRGNQPQHF. The entire variable domain, with the rest obtained from reference TRBV30 and TRBJ1-5, is as follows: SQTIHQWPATLVQPVGSPLSLECTVEGTSNPNLYWYRQAAGRGLQLLFYSVGIGQISSEVPQNLSASRPQDRQFILSSKKLLLSDSGFYLCAWSGRGNQPQHFGDGTRLSIL.

The chain couples TRBV20-1 to TRBJ2-1; TRBD2 aligns across 7 bases. Losses at the gene ends were 3 bases for V and 1 base for J; bases not matched to a gene: 12. Germline CDR1 and CDR2: DFQATT and SNEGSKA (reference sequence). The CDR3 is made up of 17 amino acids. CDR3 amino acids: CSASSRSGDRSYNEQFF. The DNA of the CDR3 is TGCAGTGCTAGTAGCAGAAGCGGGGATAGGTCCTACAATGAGCAGTTCTTC.

The chain joins TRBV18 to TRBJ1-1, with D hard to call. The germline CDR1 and CDR2 sequences are KGHSH and LQKENI. The CDR3 runs 14 residues. V shed 4 bases and J shed 8 bases, with 17 bases lying between them. CDR3 DNA sequence: TGTGCCAGCTCACGAGGCGCCCCAGCGGGAGAAGCTTTCTTT. Encoded protein: CASSRGAPAGEAFF.

The rearrangement joins TRBV2 to TRBJ2-4; TRBD1 or TRBD2 may be the D gene (6 bases each). The V gene's germline CDR1 is SNHLY and CDR2 FYNNEI. The CDR3 length is 13 residues. The germline V and J ends were trimmed by 6 bases and 2 bases, with 8 bases remaining between them. DNA for the CDR3: TGTGCCAGCAGCGGGGGCTCCAAAAACATTCAGTACTTC. Translated: CASSGGSKNIQYF.

The chain uses TRBV7-2 and TRBJ2-5; tentatively, D is TRBD2 (5 bases). V lost 7 bases and J 3 bases, leaving 15 bases between the germline ends. The germline gives CDR1 SGHTA, CDR2 FQGNSA. This CDR3 spans 14 amino acids. CDR3 nucleotide sequence: TGTGCCAGCACCCCTCCCACTAGGAAAGAGACCCAGTACTTC. This sequence encodes CASTPPTRKETQYF.

The V call is TRBV4-3, the J call TRBJ1-4; D is uncertain. The CDR3 loop spans 16 amino acids. The germline CDR1 and CDR2 sequences are LGHNA and YSLEER. V lost 4 bases to trimming and J lost 3 bases, with 15 bases between them. The chain's CDR3 is CASSLDLGRANEKLFF. CDR3 sequence (DNA): TGCGCCAGCAGCCTTGACCTCGGACGGGCTAATGAAAAACTGTTTTTT.

The chain recombines TRBV6-1 with TRBJ1-5; D call uncertain. The CDR3 is 11 residues long. Trimming removed 3 bases at V and 4 bases at J, with 1 base between. Germline lookup yields CDR1 MNHNS and CDR2 SASEGT. As DNA, the CDR3 is TGTGCCAGCAGTGAGAATCAGCCCCAGCATTTT. Translation: CASSENQPQHF.

In this sample, this clone turned up many times. The chain is built from TRBV18 and TRBJ2-7; no firm D call. This CDR3 is built from 14 residues. Trimming cost V 3 bases and J 2 bases, with 11 bases left between them. CDR1 and CDR2 (germline): KGHSH, LQKENI. The CDR3 bases are TGTGCCAGCTCACCCCCAGGTGGGACCTACGAGCAGTACTTC. Translation gives CASSPPGGTYEQYF. Full variable domain (rest looked up from reference TRBV18 and TRBJ2-7): NAGVMQNPRHLVRRRGQEARLRCSPMKGHSHVYWYRQLPEEGLKFMVYLQKENIIDESGMPKERFSAEFPKEGPSILRIQQVVRGDSAAYFCASSPPGGTYEQYFGPGTRLTVT.